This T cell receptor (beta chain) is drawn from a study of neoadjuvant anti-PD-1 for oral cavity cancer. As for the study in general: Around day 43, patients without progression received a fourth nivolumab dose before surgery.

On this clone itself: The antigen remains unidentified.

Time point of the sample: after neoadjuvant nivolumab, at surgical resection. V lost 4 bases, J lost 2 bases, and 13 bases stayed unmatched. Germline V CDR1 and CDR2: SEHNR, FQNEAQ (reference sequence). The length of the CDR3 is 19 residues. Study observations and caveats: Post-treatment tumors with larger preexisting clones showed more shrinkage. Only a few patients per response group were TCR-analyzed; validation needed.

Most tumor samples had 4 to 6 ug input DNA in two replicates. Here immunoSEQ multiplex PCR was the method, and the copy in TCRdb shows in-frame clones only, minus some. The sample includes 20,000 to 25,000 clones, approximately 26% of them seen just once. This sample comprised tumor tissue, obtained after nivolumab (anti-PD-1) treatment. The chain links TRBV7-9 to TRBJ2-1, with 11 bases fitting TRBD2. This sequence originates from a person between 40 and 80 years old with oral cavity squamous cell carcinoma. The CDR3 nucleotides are TGTGCCAGCAGCTACCCGGCTAGCGGGAGGATAGACCCCTACAATGAGCAGTTCTTC. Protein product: CASSYPASGRIDPYNEQFF. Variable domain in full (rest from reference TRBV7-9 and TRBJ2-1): DTGVSQNPRHKITKRGQNVTFRCDPISEHNRLYWYRQTLGQGPEFLTYFQNEAQLEKSRLLSDRFSAERPKGSFSTLEIQRTEQGDSAMYLCASSYPASGRIDPYNEQFFGPGTRLTVL.